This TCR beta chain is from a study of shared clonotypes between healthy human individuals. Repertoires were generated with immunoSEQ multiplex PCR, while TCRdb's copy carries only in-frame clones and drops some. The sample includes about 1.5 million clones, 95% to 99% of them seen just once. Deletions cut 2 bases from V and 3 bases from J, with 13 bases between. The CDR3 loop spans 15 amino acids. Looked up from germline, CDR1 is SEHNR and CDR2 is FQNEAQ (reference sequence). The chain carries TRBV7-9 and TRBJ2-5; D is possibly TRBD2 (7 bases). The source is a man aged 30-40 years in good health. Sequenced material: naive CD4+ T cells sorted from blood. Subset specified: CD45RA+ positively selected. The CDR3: CASSLIRGAKETQYF. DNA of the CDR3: TGTGCCAGCAGCTTAATTCGGGGGGCGAAAGAGACCCAGTACTTC.